This T cell receptor (beta chain) is from a study of blood T cell repertoires in COVID-19. The V gene's germline CDR1 is LGHDT and CDR2 YNNKEL (reference sequence). The length of the CDR3 is 15 residues. J was trimmed by 2 bases and V by 3 bases; bases with no gene match: 4. Generated by immunoSEQ multiplex PCR, the TCRdb table keeps only in-frame clones and is missing some. The table has fewer than 25,000 clones, about 89% seen once. Sequences were obtained from peripheral blood. The TCR originated in a man between 65 and 79 years old with COVID-19, enrolled during active disease. The chain has TRBV3-1 (or the pseudogene TRBV3-2) and TRBJ1-1; TRBD1 matches at 9 bases. The CDR3 loop reads CASSHWTGANTEAFF. The DNA for the CDR3 is TGTGCCAGCAGCCACTGGACAGGGGCAAACACTGAAGCTTTCTTT.